The 10 T cell receptor beta chains presented below share a single source sample, sequenced in a study of T-cell reconstitution after alpha-beta-depleted transplantation in children. Unique molecular identifiers were built into the TCRbeta library. TCRdb reprocessed the PCR reads via MiXCR and lists one record per CDR3 protein. This table has 200,000 to 250,000 distinct CDR3 sequences, about 11% appearing once. Sequences were derived from PBMCs, sampled before TCRalphabeta/CD19-depleted stem cell transplant. Receptors were obtained from a child younger than two with acute myeloid leukemia, due to receive a stem cell transplant.

This clonotype was found many times. The chain employs TRBV2 and TRBJ2-2, with D tentatively TRBD2 (5 bases). V was cut by 3 bases and J by 1 base, with 9 bases left in between. This CDR3 is built from 15 residues. Germline lookup yields CDR1 SNHLY and CDR2 FYNNEI. In DNA form, the CDR3 reads TGTGCCAGCAGTGAGGCGGCGGGGAACACCGGGGAGCTGTTTTTT. Encoded protein: CASSEAAGNTGELFF.

This clonotype was seen just once. Possible read error: a much larger clone is one base away. V gene TRBV24-1 combines with J gene TRBJ2-5, with D possibly being TRBD1 (6 bases). CDR1 and CDR2 (germline): KGHDR, SFDVKD. This CDR3 is 15 amino acids long. Here the CDR3 reads CAISETGQTYETQYF. CDR3 sequence (DNA): TGTGCCATCAGTGAGACTGGACAGACGTATGAGACCCAGTACTTC.

This clonotype came up many times. V gene TRBV7-2 combines with J gene TRBJ2-2; a possible D gene is TRBD1 (5 bases). Germline V lookup: CDR1 SGHTA, CDR2 FQGNSA. The V gene lost 3 bases and the J gene lost 2 bases, with 13 bases spanning the gap. The CDR3 loop spans 16 amino acids. CDR3 DNA: TGTGCCAGCAGCTTCCTTGGGGCTGCCAACACCGGGGAGCTGTTTTTT. Amino acid sequence: CASSFLGAANTGELFF.

This clonotype was recorded at least ten times. V usage is TRBV11-2 and J usage is TRBJ1-2; D is uncertain. The ends were cut back, 5 bases at V and 7 bases at J, with 20 bases in the middle. Germline V gives CDR1 SGHAT, CDR2 FQNNGV. CDR3 length equals 15 residues. The CDR3 sequence is CASSSPLSIHFGYTF. CDR3 in DNA: TGTGCCAGCAGCAGCCCCCTATCGATCCACTTTGGCTACACCTTC.

This clonotype has more than one count but fewer than ten. The chain carries TRBV12-3 or TRBV12-4 and TRBJ1-1; D remains unclear. The CDR3 has 15 amino acids. Trimming removed 7 bases at V and 0 bases at J, with 15 bases between. The CDR3 here is CASMSQASVNTEAFF. The CDR3 nucleotides read TGTGCCAGCATGAGTCAGGCATCCGTGAACACTGAAGCTTTCTTT.

The CDR3 loop reads CASSPGHVIYEQYF. The DNA of the CDR3 is TGTGCCAGCAGCCCGGGACACGTAATCTACGAGCAGTACTTC. The chain recombines TRBV3-1 with TRBJ2-7; possible D gene TRBD1, 6 bases. Germline assignment: CDR1 LGHDT and CDR2 YNNKEL (reference sequence). V was clipped by 4 bases and J by 3 bases, with 13 bases between them. This CDR3 has 14 amino acids.

A remark on this clonotype: A much more abundant neighbour one base away suggests this may be a read error. CDR3: CSANSQLSGANVLTF. The CDR3 DNA reads TGCAGTGCTAATTCGCAGCTCTCTGGGGCCAACGTCCTGACTTTC. This chain connects TRBV20-1 to TRBJ2-6; no firm D call. Germline-derived CDR1 and CDR2 are DFQATT and SNEGSKA (reference sequence). CDR3 length equals 15 residues. V was trimmed by 4 bases and J by 0 bases, leaving 10 bases between them.

This clonotype was detected once. One base away lies a much larger clone, so this may be a sequencing read error. The genes are TRBV6-2 or TRBV6-3 and TRBJ2-1; no definite D call. V was shortened by 2 bases and J by 9 bases, with 8 bases between the two germline ends. The CDR3 is 12 amino acids. The germline gives CDR1 MNHEY, CDR2 SVGEGT. CDR3: CASSYTISEQFF. CDR3 in DNA: TGTGCCAGCAGTTACACCATCTCTGAGCAGTTCTTC.

In this sample, this clonotype turned up many times. Here the CDR3 reads CASRLAGGILSTDTQYF. The CDR3 DNA reads TGTGCCAGCAGACTAGCGGGAGGAATCCTTAGCACAGATACGCAGTATTTT. This chain joins TRBV12-3 or TRBV12-4 and TRBJ2-3, with 12 bases matching TRBD2. The CDR3 length is 17 residues. J was trimmed by 0 bases and V by 6 bases; bases with no gene match: 7.

This clonotype was found many times. The chain joins TRBV28 to TRBJ2-7, with a possible D match to TRBD2 (6 bases). The CDR3 is 13 residues long. The V end was cut by 10 bases, the J end by 3 bases, with 16 bases between. Germline V gives CDR1 MDHEN, CDR2 SYDVKM. The CDR3 nucleotides are TGTGCCACCCGTAGCGGTAGCGGCTACGAGCAGTACTTC. Amino acids: CATRSGSGYEQYF.